Here is one T cell receptor (beta chain) with its context. Its target is not known. Sequencing targeted expressed TCRB transcripts, as all isolated RNA had been reverse transcribed. Libraries were prepared by immunoSEQ multiplex PCR; TCRdb keeps only in-frame clonotypes and omits some of them. The sample yields around 600,000 clones, around 12% seen once. Germline CDR1 SGDLS, CDR2 YYNGEE. J gave up 7 bases and V 0 bases, and 4 bases lay outside the gene matches. This CDR3 spans 14 amino acids. This sample is drawn from a study of beta chain features in type 1 diabetes. As for the study in general: Similarity in age, gender and cell yields was seen between patients and healthy donors.

Study-wide findings and caveats: TCRB CDR3s from Type 1 diabetes patients were moderately but significantly shorter in all four CD4+ subsets.

The receptor comes from a man aged 25 to 40 with type 1 diabetes. Sequencing was performed on naive CD4+ T cells from blood. The chain carries TRBV9 and TRBJ2-5, with 9 bases aligning to TRBD1. The CDR3 sequence: CASSVGTGEPTQYF. The CDR3, as DNA: TGTGCCAGCAGCGTAGGGACAGGGGAACCGACCCAGTACTTC.